This TCR beta chain emerged from a study of cytomegalovirus exposure and HLA in healthy donors. Study conclusions and caveats: Common viral pathogens seemed, in a later analysis, to connect with several of the most significant clusters. The number of N-insertions in an Asian-associated ancestry cluster was reportedly below the roughly 620-donor mean in a later analysis. Being productive about 87% or about 30% of the time was typical of most TCR beta V segments in an earlier analysis.

Trimming took off 6 bases at V and 0 bases at J, with 3 bases between the two ends. There are 12 residues in the CDR3. In germline, CDR1 is LNHDA, CDR2 SQIVND (reference sequence). PCR amplification relied on 60 Vbeta primers (plus 13 Jbeta primers). Original handling: Per a later analysis, the number of unique TCR beta chains was about 78 million, of which about 11 million were shared. Using immunoSEQ multiplex PCR, the repertoire was profiled, and TCRdb retains in-frame clones only, with some absent. V and J calls plus clone size are reproduced from that table; the DNA served to infer D and trimming. The top ten hold roughly 15% of the sample, which has about 76,000 clones, around 70% seen once. Concerning this clone itself: Its antigen remains unknown.

The specimen was PBMCs. This clonotype was sampled from a woman between 40 and 50 years old in good health and CMV-seropositive. This sequence joins TRBV19 and TRBJ1-3; no clear D gene. The CDR3: CASRSSGNTIYF. The CDR3 DNA follows: TGTGCCAGTAGGAGCTCTGGAAACACCATATATTTT. The whole variable domain, filled in from reference TRBV19 and TRBJ1-3, reads DGGITQSPKYLFRKEGQNVTLSCEQNLNHDAMYWYRQDPGQGLRLIYYSQIVNDFQKGDIAEGYSVSREKKESFPLTVTSAQKNPTAFYLCASRSSGNTIYFGEGSWLTVV.